This entry lists 7 T cell receptor beta chains sequenced from one sample in a study of shared clonotypes between healthy human individuals. TCRdb's copy holds only in-frame clones and misses some; the assay was immunoSEQ multiplex PCR. In the table there are around 2,100,000 clones, about 95% of which are singletons. Selected positively for CCR7 and CD45RO-negative, naive CD8 cells excluded terminally differentiated effector memory CD45RA+ cells. Specimen: naive CD8+ T cells sorted from blood. Every receptor here comes from a man younger than 35 in good health.

This clone appeared once. V and J are TRBV10-2 and TRBJ1-5; no definite D call. V lost 0 bases to trimming and J lost 7 bases, with 16 bases between them. The CDR3 consists of 16 residues. CDR1 is WSHSY and CDR2 is SAAADI in the germline V gene. CDR3 protein: CASSESDPRPGQPQHF. CDR3 DNA: TGCGCCAGCAGTGAGTCGGACCCCCGGCCTGGGCAGCCCCAGCATTTT.

In its sample, this clone was seen once. This chain links TRBV29-1 with TRBJ1-4; the D is unclear. The CDR3 has 15 residues. V lost 0 bases, J lost 7 bases, and 15 bases lay in between. Germline V gives CDR1 SQVTM, CDR2 ANQGSEA. The CDR3 here is CSVEEWTDSGEKLFF. CDR3 in DNA: TGCAGCGTTGAAGAATGGACCGACTCGGGTGAAAAACTGTTTTTT.

V and J are TRBV13 and TRBJ2-7, with D tentatively TRBD2 (6 bases). The length of the CDR3 is 16 residues. CDR1 PRHDT and CDR2 FYEKMQ come from the germline V gene (reference sequence). Trimming shortened V by 0 bases and J by 1 base, and 13 bases separated the two germline ends. This CDR3 is CASSLGGRLASYEQYF. The CDR3 DNA follows: TGTGCCAGCAGCTTAGGGGGGAGGCTAGCATCCTACGAGCAGTACTTC.

The J gene is TRBJ2-7, the V gene TRBV6-5; 7 bases line up with TRBD1. V lost 5 bases and J lost 0; bases outside the gene matches: 4. Germline V gives CDR1 MNHEY, CDR2 SVGAGI. The CDR3 sequence is 14 residues long. The chain's CDR3 is CASSTGVSSYEQYF. The CDR3 DNA follows: TGTGCCAGCAGTACAGGGGTAAGCTCCTACGAGCAGTACTTC.

The chain uses TRBV18 and TRBJ1-4; 7 bases map to TRBD1. V shed 4 bases, J shed 8 bases, and the junction held 4 bases outside the gene matches. From germline, CDR1 is KGHSH and CDR2 LQKENI. The CDR3 totals 13 residues. CDR3 in amino acids: CASSHRDSEKLFF. CDR3 nucleotides: TGTGCCAGCTCACACCGGGACAGCGAAAAACTGTTTTTT.

The chain combines TRBV15 with TRBJ1-2; D is unclear. Trimming took 4 bases from V and 1 from J, leaving 13 bases between them. Looked up from germline, CDR1 is LNHNV and CDR2 is YYDKDF (reference sequence). The CDR3 has 15 amino acids. CDR3 bases: TGTGCCACCAGCAAAATCTTGGCGGATAACTATGGCTACACCTTC. Residues: CATSKILADNYGYTF.

This chain joins TRBV7-6 and TRBJ2-3, with no clear D. Trimming left V 2 bases short and J 0 bases short, with 9 bases between. The CDR3 extends over 15 amino acids. Germline lookup yields CDR1 SGHVS and CDR2 FNYEAQ. CDR3 DNA sequence: TGTGCCAGCAGCTTATTTGGTTCTAGCACAGATACGCAGTATTTT. This translates into CASSLFGSSTDTQYF.